The clone carrying this T cell receptor (beta chain) was counted only a few times. The antigen remains undetermined. Other DNA sequences in this sample translate to the same CDR3. PCR employed 60 Vbeta and 13 Jbeta primers. Profiled with immunoSEQ multiplex PCR; TCRdb holds only in-frame clones, not every one. The repertoire holds 65,000 to 90,000 clones, with over 70% as singletons. CDR3 length equals 13 residues. Germline CDR1 reads MNHEY; CDR2 reads SVGAGI. Trimming removed 3 bases from V and 7 bases from J, with 9 bases in between. These data come from a study of cytomegalovirus exposure and HLA in healthy donors. Study results and caveats: The later analysis indicated that the majority of CMV-associated TCR beta chains appeared HLA-restricted. Further analysis, carried out later, found HLA-associated TCR beta chains more clonally expanded than equally common other chains. Overall, 164 TCR beta chains were annotated as cytomegalovirus-associated. In presence/absence analyses, roughly uniform sequencing depth across donors was assumed.

The specimen sequenced was PBMCs. This receptor was taken from a man aged 65-85 years in good health and CMV-seronegative. This chain connects TRBV6-5 to TRBJ1-4; possibly TRBD1 for D (5 bases). The DNA of the CDR3 is TGTGCCAGCAGTTATAGGGGCGGTGAAAAACTGTTTTTT. This encodes CASSYRGGEKLFF.